This TCR beta chain was identified during a study of metastatic and nonmetastatic thyroid tumors. Study as a whole: Both malignant and benign thyroid patients supplied peripheral blood and tumor or nodule tissue samples, across which the repertoires of these patients were then compared.

The CDR3 sequence is 15 residues long. Germline V gene lookup returns CDR1 SGHTA and CDR2 FQGNSA. Trimming removed 2 bases from V and 4 bases from J; junction bases left unmatched: 6. Study-wide results and limits: Significantly greater TCR beta diversity was reportedly found in malignant thyroid tumors than in benign nodules (in blood and tumor).

Many counts were recorded for this clone. Its antigen is currently unknown. Authors' processing steps: Using the CDR3 differences seen across clinicopathological groups, the authors built a distant-metastasis classifier for papillary thyroid cancer, which was meant to discriminate distant-metastatic patients. Via MiXCR, TCRdb re-called the PCR reads. V and J calls and clone size were set by TCRdb, not the authors. The data show tens of thousands of clones, about 20% seen once. Thyroid surgery was performed in patients who had received no treatment beforehand. This sequence was found in a female donor with papillary thyroid cancer or a benign thyroid nodule (not recorded which). Some clones in this sample may be carry-over from other donors' samples. The chain joins TRBV7-2 to TRBJ2-3; 7 nucleotides align to TRBD2. Material: blood. DNA for the CDR3: TGTGCCAGCAGCTTACTGGCGGGAGTTGCAGATACGCAGTATTTT. It specifies CASSLLAGVADTQYF.